The 17 T cell receptor beta chains listed next were all sequenced from one sample in a study of CD8+ T cells in alopecia areata (dated by TCRdb to the late 2010s). The meaning of the sample's time point label: about four weeks on oral tofacitinib. The sample's treatment or condition, from its label and the paper: oral pan-JAK inhibitor, 5-10 mg twice daily. Library generation was performed with the immunoSEQ multiplex PCR assay. RNA was extracted from all samples and reverse transcribed into cDNA as template for TCR sequencing. The table comes from immuneACCESS by way of TCRdb, which keeps in-frame sequences with V and J called. Part of the clones is missing from these tables; in studies checked, under half for an unresolved V gene and the rest for unknown reasons. Counted in this sample were about 120,000 clones; roughly 63% of them appeared once. The ten largest clonotypes hold 25% to 30% of the sample.

This specimen consisted of CD8+ T cells sorted from blood, obtained at week 4, from a patient treated with tofacitinib. These receptors were taken from a human donor with alopecia areata.

CDR3 sequence (DNA): TGTGCCAGCAGCGAAATCAGGGAATGGCAAGAGACCCAGTACTTC. Its translation: CASSEIREWQETQYF. This rearrangement joins TRBV28 to TRBJ2-5, with D maybe TRBD1 (5 bases). V dropped 6 bases and J dropped 2 bases, with 16 bases sitting between them. Germline V gene sequence: CDR1 MDHEN, CDR2 SYDVKM. The CDR3 is 15 amino acids.

This chain joins TRBV18 and TRBJ2-7; possible D gene TRBD1, 6 bases. In germline, CDR1 is KGHSH, CDR2 LQKENI. The CDR3 length is 16 residues. Trimming pared 4 bases from V and 3 bases from J, leaving 19 bases between. This chain's CDR3 is CASSRITPGEHYEQYF. In DNA, the CDR3 is TGTGCCAGCTCACGAATAACCCCAGGGGAACACTACGAGCAGTACTTC.

This clone was observed a few times. The chain has TRBV29-1 and TRBJ1-2; D might be TRBD1 (6 bases). CDR1 is SQVTM and CDR2 is ANQGSEA in the germline V gene. The length of the CDR3 is 17 residues. V gave up 4 bases and J gave up 2 bases, with 23 bases separating them. This chain's CDR3 is CSVASVDLGGGNYGYTF. The CDR3, as DNA: TGCAGCGTTGCATCGGTGGATCTCGGAGGGGGAAACTATGGCTACACCTTC.

The rearrangement joins TRBV29-1 to TRBJ1-1; D is ambiguous. This CDR3 comprises 12 residues. Trimming cost V 6 bases and J 1 base, with 9 bases left between them. The germline gives CDR1 SQVTM, CDR2 ANQGSEA. In nucleotides, the CDR3 is TGCAGCGTCGCACACCAGAACACTGAAGCTTTCTTT. Translating it yields CSVAHQNTEAFF.

This clone turned up a few times. The chain employs TRBV9 and TRBJ2-3; D might be TRBD1 (6 bases). The CDR3 is made up of 15 amino acids. The germline V gene encodes CDR1 SGDLS and CDR2 YYNGEE. V was trimmed by 4 bases and J by 5 bases, leaving 17 bases between them. The DNA for the CDR3 is TGTGCCAGCAGCCCAGGGACATCCCGAGGAGATACGCAGTATTTT. This translates into CASSPGTSRGDTQYF.

This clone was detected a few times. V gene TRBV11-1 combines with J gene TRBJ2-7; D may be TRBD1 (5 bases). The V and J ends lost 3 bases and 3 bases respectively, with 6 bases between them. The germline V gene has CDR1 SGHAT and CDR2 FQDESV (reference sequence). The CDR3 consists of 12 residues. Here the CDR3 DNA reads TGTGCCAGCAGCTTGACAGTCTACGAGCAGTACTTC. Translating gives CASSLTVYEQYF.

This chain links TRBV14 with TRBJ2-1; weak D call: TRBD1 (6 bases). The germline CDR1 and CDR2 sequences are SGHDN and FVKESK. The CDR3 extends over 13 amino acids. V was shortened by 0 bases and J by 7 bases, with 7 bases between the two germline ends. The CDR3 spells CASSQEGQNEQFF. As DNA, the CDR3 is TGTGCCAGCAGCCAAGAAGGACAGAATGAGCAGTTCTTC.

The chain combines TRBV7-9 with TRBJ2-3, with a weak D call TRBD2 (6 bases). Trimming pared 0 bases from V and 1 base from J, leaving 14 bases between. Germline lookup yields CDR1 SEHNR and CDR2 FQNEAQ (reference sequence). The CDR3 is 17 residues long. Here the CDR3 DNA reads TGTGCCAGCAGCTTAGCCGGGACTCCGAGGCGCACAGATACGCAGTATTTT. Its translation: CASSLAGTPRRTDTQYF.

CDR3 sequence reads: CSVESRGGTDTQYF. The CDR3, as DNA: TGCAGCGTTGAGTCCAGGGGTGGGACAGATACGCAGTATTTT. The J gene is TRBJ2-3, the V gene TRBV29-1; TRBD1 might be the D (6 bases). This CDR3 region has 14 residues. The germline gives CDR1 SQVTM, CDR2 ANQGSEA. V shed 3 bases and J shed 3 bases, with 13 bases lying between them.

DNA for the CDR3: TGCAGCGTTGAAGATGGCTCAGAATACAATGAGCAGTTCTTC. It yields the protein CSVEDGSEYNEQFF. V and J are TRBV29-1 and TRBJ2-1, with unresolved D. This CDR3 has 14 residues. The germline CDR1 and CDR2 sequences are SQVTM and ANQGSEA. V shed 0 bases and J shed 4 bases, with 10 bases lying between them.

A few counts support this clone. The V call is TRBV7-9, the J call TRBJ1-1; no reliable D call. V shed 5 bases and J shed 8 bases, with 9 bases lying between them. Germline V gene data show CDR1 as SEHNR and CDR2 as FQNEAQ (reference sequence). CDR3 length equals 11 residues. The CDR3 DNA follows: TGTGCCAGCAGCCCGGGAATCGAAGCTTTCTTT. This encodes CASSPGIEAFF.

In this sample, this clone turned up once. This chain links TRBV13 with TRBJ2-3, with TRBD2 as a possible D gene (7 bases). The V gene lost 4 bases and the J gene lost 14 bases, with 16 bases spanning the gap. Per the germline V gene, CDR1 is PRHDT and CDR2 is FYEKMQ (reference sequence). CDR3 length equals 12 residues. The CDR3 bases are TGTGCCAGCAGCTCGGCGGGGGCCTCCCCGTATTTT. It is translated as CASSSAGASPYF.

The rearrangement links TRBV7-9 to TRBJ2-5, with D unclear. The CDR3 loop spans 13 amino acids. Germline V lookup: CDR1 SEHNR, CDR2 FQNEAQ (reference sequence). Trimming removed 6 bases from V and 3 bases from J, with 11 bases in between. As DNA, the CDR3 is TGTGCCAGCAGGCATGGGAAAGAAGAGACCCAGTACTTC. This sequence encodes CASRHGKEETQYF.

The chain couples TRBV7-9 to TRBJ2-7; tentatively, D is TRBD1 (6 bases). V was clipped by 4 bases and J by 3 bases, with 22 bases between them. Germline V gives CDR1 SEHNR, CDR2 FQNEAQ (reference sequence). The CDR3 runs to 17 residues. The CDR3 spells CASSSTIRRDKIYEQYF. In DNA form, the CDR3 reads TGTGCCAGCAGCTCTACCATCCGCCGGGACAAAATCTACGAGCAGTACTTC.

J is TRBJ1-6 and V is TRBV4-2, with unresolved D. Germline lookup yields CDR1 LGHNA and CDR2 YNFKEQ. The CDR3 sequence is 17 residues long. Trimming took 0 bases from V and 5 from J, leaving 14 bases between them. CDR3 coding DNA: TGTGCCAGCAGCCAAGATCTAACAGAAACTAATAATTCACCCCTCCACTTT. It codes for CASSQDLTETNNSPLHF.

The chain recombines TRBV29-1 with TRBJ2-5; a possible D gene is TRBD2 (6 bases). The J call may be incorrect, as the DNA end agrees better with TRBJ2-7. CDR1 is SQVTM, CDR2 ANQGSEA, per germline. This CDR3 region has 13 residues. DNA for the CDR3: TGCAGCGTTGTAGGCGGGGAACCCTACGAGCAGTACTTC. Encoded protein: CSVVGGEPYEQYF.

V is TRBV27 and J is TRBJ1-5; no clear D gene. The V end was cut by 2 bases, the J end by 0 bases, with 8 bases between. The CDR3 covers 15 residues. Germline CDR1 reads MNHEY; CDR2 reads SMNVEV (reference sequence). This CDR3 reads CASSLDMNSNQPQHF. The DNA of the CDR3 is TGTGCCAGCAGTTTAGACATGAATAGCAATCAGCCCCAGCATTTT.